This T cell receptor beta chain was profiled in a study of T cells after somatic rescue of genetic block. The assay was immunoSEQ multiplex PCR, and TCRdb's table has in-frame clones only and misses some. The sample includes over 55,000 clones, approximately 90% of them seen just once. Trimming removed 0 bases at V and 4 bases at J, with 18 bases between. The CDR3 loop spans 17 amino acids. The clonotype originates from a man in his forties or fifties. The chain links TRBV6-7 to TRBJ1-2; D is possibly TRBD1 (5 bases). TRBV6-7 has ORF status, its function being uncertain. The sequenced sample was peripheral blood mononuclear cells (PBMCs). The CDR3 DNA reads TGTGCCAGCAGTTACTCGGGCAGGACACCCGCGTTCTATGGCTACACCTTC. This codes for CASSYSGRTPAFYGYTF.